The sequence of this T cell receptor (beta chain) was determined in a study of shared clonotypes between healthy human individuals. The study's findings and limits: Roughly 4.6% of naive CD4 clonotypes were common to a few donors. Lower generation probabilities were found for non-shared clonotypes than for those shared by all four donors.

Sequenced by immunoSEQ multiplex PCR; TCRdb stores in-frame clones only, minus some. The sample records about a million clones, approximately 76% being singletons. Regarding this clone: What it recognizes is unknown.

This sequence was found in a man aged 18 to 30 in good health. The source material was memory CD4+ T cells sorted from blood. Documented subset: CD45RA-negative fraction.

The CDR3 sequence: CSVATGHGYTF. In DNA form, the CDR3 reads TGCAGCGTTGCCACAGGGCATGGCTACACCTTC. The genes are TRBV29-1 and TRBJ1-2, with a weak D call TRBD1 (6 bases). The germline gives CDR1 SQVTM, CDR2 ANQGSEA. There are 11 residues in the CDR3. V dropped 4 bases and J dropped 6 bases, with 9 bases sitting between them.